This T cell receptor (beta chain) appears in the sequencing data of a study of Graves' ophthalmopathy and Graves' hyperthyroidism. The sequenced template was RNA, covering the TCR beta CDR3 region. HTBI primers primed a first-round RT-PCR, and a second-round multiplex PCR followed. Each CDR3 protein is one row after TCRdb ran MiXCR on the multiplex PCR reads. This table has about 340,000 distinct CDR3 sequences, about 17% appearing once. Study observations and caveats: Blood samples also showed most expanded thyroid clonotypes exceeding 0.001 frequency.

As the starting material, roughly 9.7 ml of fresh peripheral blood yielded the PBMCs. Germline V gene data show CDR1 as MNHNS and CDR2 as SASEGT. Trimming took 0 bases from V and 10 from J, leaving 9 bases between them. This CDR3 region has 12 residues. The table lists this clonotype with a few counts. What it binds is unknown. This clonotype was sampled from an adult man with Graves' ophthalmopathy. The chain is built from TRBV6-1 and TRBJ1-1; no definite D call. Sample: peripheral blood. The CDR3 coding sequence is TGTGCCAGCAGTGAAGCGAGTTGGGGAGCTTTCTTT. Translating it yields CASSEASWGAFF.